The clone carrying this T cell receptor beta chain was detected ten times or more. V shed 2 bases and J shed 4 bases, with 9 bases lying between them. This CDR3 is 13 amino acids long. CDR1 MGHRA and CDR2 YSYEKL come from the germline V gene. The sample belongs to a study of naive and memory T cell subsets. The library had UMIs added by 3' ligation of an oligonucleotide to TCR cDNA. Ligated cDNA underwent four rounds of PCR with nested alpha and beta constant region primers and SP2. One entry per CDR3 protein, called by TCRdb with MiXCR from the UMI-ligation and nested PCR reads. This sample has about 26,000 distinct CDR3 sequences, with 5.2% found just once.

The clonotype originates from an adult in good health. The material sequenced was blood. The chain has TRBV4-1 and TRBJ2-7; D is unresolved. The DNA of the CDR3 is TGCGCCAGCAGCCAACGCCCAGAGTACGAGCAGTACTTC. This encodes CASSQRPEYEQYF.